This entry features one T cell receptor (beta chain) sequence. Its antigen is not known. Use of 60 Vbeta and 13 Jbeta primers characterized the PCR. The repertoire was sequenced with immunoSEQ multiplex PCR; TCRdb's copy has only in-frame clones and lacks some. The repertoire holds about 160,000 clones, roughly 81% seen once, with under 15% in the top ten. Germline CDR1 reads SGHTA; CDR2 reads FQGNSA. The CDR3 spans 16 residues. Trimming took off 4 bases at V and 4 bases at J, with 17 bases between the two ends. The data were taken from a study of cytomegalovirus exposure and HLA in healthy donors. Study results and caveats: What a later analysis reportedly showed was that an Asian-associated ancestry cluster had fewer N-insertions than the 666-donor mean. In an earlier analysis, about 87% or about 30%: the productive usage of most TCR beta V segments.

Sequencing was done on a sample of PBMCs. The receptor was derived from a woman in her fifties or sixties in good health and CMV-seronegative. The gene calls are TRBV7-2 and TRBJ1-3; TRBD1 is a possible D gene (6 bases). The chain's CDR3 is CASSSINTGQGNTIYF. Here the CDR3 DNA reads TGTGCCAGCAGCTCAATCAATACAGGGCAAGGAAACACCATATATTTT.